This entry lists 3 T cell receptor beta chains sequenced from one sample in a study of beta chain features in type 1 diabetes. Their antigens are not known. The isolated RNA, all of it, was reverse transcribed, so expressed TCRB transcripts were what got sequenced. The assay was immunoSEQ multiplex PCR, and TCRdb's table has in-frame clones only and misses some. The table lists roughly 400,000 clones, over 8.5% of them singletons. Study-level points and caveats: Shortening of TCRB CDR3s, moderate but significant, appeared in all four CD4+ subsets of Type 1 diabetes patients.

Sample: central memory CD4+ T cells from blood. The receptors were sampled from a man aged 30-40 years with type 1 diabetes.

This clone has just a few counts. The CDR3 loop reads CASSIEGTGTTAKNIQYF. CDR3 sequence (DNA): TGTGCCAGTAGTATAGAAGGAACAGGGACGACGGCCAAAAACATTCAGTACTTC. This chain joins TRBV19 and TRBJ2-4, with TRBD1 as a possible D gene (6 bases). The CDR3 sequence is 18 residues long. Germline V CDR1 and CDR2: LNHDA, SQIVND (reference sequence). V was shortened by 0 bases and J by 1 base, with 16 bases between the two germline ends. The variable domain in full, with the rest retrieved from reference TRBV19 and TRBJ2-4, is DGGITQSPKYLFRKEGQNVTLSCEQNLNHDAMYWYRQDPGQGLRLIYYSQIVNDFQKGDIAEGYSVSREKKESFPLTVTSAQKNPTAFYLCASSIEGTGTTAKNIQYFGAGTRLSVL.

This rearrangement joins TRBV15 to TRBJ1-1; D gene ambiguous. Germline-derived CDR1 and CDR2 are LNHNV and YYDKDF (reference sequence). V was trimmed by 0 bases and J by 6 bases, leaving 11 bases between them. The CDR3 spans 14 residues. This CDR3 reads CATSRDLGEAEAFF. The CDR3 DNA sequence: TGTGCCACCAGCAGAGATTTGGGAGAGGCTGAAGCTTTCTTT.

In its sample, this clone was seen many times. The rearrangement links TRBV10-3 to TRBJ2-5, with D perhaps TRBD1 or TRBD2 (6 bases each). Trimming pared 7 bases from V and 5 bases from J, leaving 8 bases between. Germline CDR1 is ENHRY and CDR2 is SYGVKD. The CDR3 runs to 11 residues. DNA of the CDR3: TGTGCCATCAAAGGGGGGGAGACCCAGTACTTC. Translating gives CAIKGGETQYF.